Below, 31 T cell receptor beta chains from the same sample are listed, as sequenced in a study of blood T cell repertoires in COVID-19. Clones were read by immunoSEQ multiplex PCR, and TCRdb kept only the in-frame ones, dropping some. The table includes 150,000 or so clones, approximately 92% detected once. The sequenced material came from peripheral blood. The receptor set was obtained from a man between 18 and 35 years old with COVID-19, enrolled during active disease.

This clone occurred many times. The V call is TRBV12-5, the J call TRBJ1-2; a weak D match, TRBD1 (6 bases). Trimming cost V 4 bases and J 3 bases, with 15 bases left between them. Germline assignment: CDR1 LGHNT and CDR2 FRNRAP. The CDR3 extends over 15 amino acids. CDR3 loop: CASGSRRGQHYGYTF. The CDR3 bases are TGTGCTAGTGGTTCTCGCCGGGGACAACACTATGGCTACACCTTC.

The genes are TRBV28 and TRBJ1-6, with 9 bases fitting TRBD1. The CDR3 is 14 residues long. The junction had 5 bases not matched to a gene; V was cut back by 5 bases and J by 9 bases. CDR1 and CDR2 from the germline V gene are MDHEN and SYDVKM. DNA for the CDR3: TGTGCCAGCAGTGGGACAGGGCGGGTTTCACCCCTCCACTTT. It specifies CASSGTGRVSPLHF.

In its sample, this clone was seen a few times. This chain joins TRBV7-2 and TRBJ2-1, with a tentative D call TRBD1 (5 bases). The CDR3 contains 12 residues. Looked up from germline, CDR1 is SGHTA and CDR2 is FQGNSA. V was clipped by 2 bases and J by 10 bases, with 9 bases between them. CDR3 protein: CASSLPPGEQFF. DNA for the CDR3: TGTGCCAGCAGCTTACCCCCAGGGGAGCAGTTCTTC.

V and J are TRBV6-5 and TRBJ1-6; maybe TRBD1 (5 bases). The CDR3 extends over 12 amino acids. CDR1 and CDR2 (germline): MNHEY, SVGAGI. Trimming cost V 4 bases and J 14 bases, with 12 bases left between them. CDR3 region: CASSSSGGTLHF. In DNA form, the CDR3 reads TGTGCCAGCAGTTCCTCCGGGGGTACCCTCCACTTT.

The sample holds a few counts of this clone. The chain combines TRBV7-9 with TRBJ2-2, with 11 bases that match TRBD1. CDR1 is SEHNR, CDR2 FQNEAQ, per germline (reference sequence). Trimming at V came to 4 bases and at J to 6 bases, leaving 1 base not matched to a gene. The CDR3 runs 14 residues. CDR3 in amino acids: CASSWTGGPGELFF. The CDR3 DNA reads as TGTGCCAGCAGCTGGACAGGGGGCCCCGGGGAGCTGTTTTTT.

The CDR3 DNA reads as TGTGCCTGGAGTGTACGACAGGACTATGGCTACACCTTC. Protein: CAWSVRQDYGYTF. The chain has TRBV30 and TRBJ1-2; tentatively, D is TRBD1 (6 bases). There are 13 residues in the CDR3. Germline V gene sequence: CDR1 GTSNPN, CDR2 SVGIG (reference sequence). V was clipped by 0 bases and J by 3 bases, with 8 bases between them. The full variable domain, with the rest looked up from reference TRBV30 and TRBJ1-2, is SQTIHQWPATLVQPVGSPLSLECTVEGTSNPNLYWYRQAAGRGLQLLFYSVGIGQISSEVPQNLSASRPQDRQFILSSKKLLLSDSGFYLCAWSVRQDYGYTFGSGTRLTVV.

This chain joins TRBV7-6 and TRBJ1-1; tentative D call: TRBD1 (6 bases). The CDR3 covers 11 residues. CDR1 is SGHVS, CDR2 FNYEAQ, per germline. V gave up 5 bases and J gave up 8 bases, with 9 bases separating them. CDR3: CASSHGTEAFF. In nucleotides, the CDR3 is TGTGCCAGCAGCCATGGGACAGAAGCTTTCTTT. Complete variable domain (other parts from reference TRBV7-6 and TRBJ1-1): GAGVSQSPRYKVTKRGQDVALRCDPISGHVSLYWYRQALGQGPEFLTYFNYEAQQDKSGLPNDRFSAERPEGSISTLTIQRTEQRDSAMYRCASSHGTEAFFGQGTRLTVV.

V usage is TRBV28 and J usage is TRBJ2-7, with 8 bases fitting TRBD1. Looked up from germline, CDR1 is MDHEN and CDR2 is SYDVKM. J was trimmed by 4 bases and V by 4 bases; bases with no gene match: 18. The CDR3 contains 18 residues. CDR3 sequence reads: CASSSTGQGMSMDYEQYF. The CDR3 nucleotides read TGTGCCAGCAGTTCGACAGGACAGGGTATGAGTATGGATTACGAGCAGTACTTC.

This chain links TRBV6-5 with TRBJ2-7; D is undetermined. V was clipped by 0 bases and J by 7 bases, with 10 bases between them. CDR1 and CDR2 (germline): MNHEY, SVGAGI. The CDR3 is 13 residues long. CDR3 loop: CASSYSARYEQYF. The CDR3 DNA reads as TGTGCCAGCAGTTACTCAGCTCGTTATGAGCAGTACTTC.

The chain couples TRBV18 to TRBJ1-1, with a tentative D call TRBD1 (6 bases). The germline V gene encodes CDR1 KGHSH and CDR2 LQKENI. The CDR3 runs 15 residues. V was trimmed by 1 base and J by 0 bases, leaving 9 bases between them. CDR3 region: CASSPRTGMNTEAFF. CDR3 DNA sequence: TGTGCCAGCTCACCACGTACAGGGATGAACACTGAAGCTTTCTTT.

The V call is TRBV27, the J call TRBJ1-4, with 7 positions matching TRBD1. The V gene end was trimmed by 5 bases and the J gene end by 4 bases; junction bases not matched to a gene: 25. The germline V gene encodes CDR1 MNHEY and CDR2 SMNVEV (reference sequence). There are 21 residues in the CDR3. The CDR3 DNA is TGTGCCAGCAGTCCACAAAGCTTAAAGGGGGCGGACAATGGGGGTAATGAAAAACTGTTTTTT. Translated, it gives CASSPQSLKGADNGGNEKLFF.

The chain couples TRBV28 to TRBJ1-1, with a possible D match to TRBD1 (5 bases). The V end was cut by 7 bases, the J end by 3 bases, with 15 bases between. The CDR3 contains 14 residues. In germline, CDR1 is MDHEN, CDR2 SYDVKM. CDR3 sequence reads: CASTSGREDTEAFF. In DNA form, the CDR3 reads TGTGCCAGCACCTCTGGCAGGGAGGACACTGAAGCTTTCTTT.

The chain employs TRBV5-6 and TRBJ2-4; the match to TRBD1 covers 8 bases. The CDR3 has 17 residues. Unmatched junction bases numbered 17, after V lost 4 bases and J lost 8 bases. CDR1 is SGHDT, CDR2 YYEEEE, per germline. The CDR3 DNA reads TGTGCCAGCAGCCTTGGTACAGGGTATGACAGGGGAGACATTCAGTACTTC. Encoded protein: CASSLGTGYDRGDIQYF.

This chain's CDR3 is CASSQERGGQETQYF. DNA of the CDR3: TGCGCCAGCAGCCAAGAAAGGGGAGGGCAAGAGACCCAGTACTTC. This rearrangement joins TRBV4-3 to TRBJ2-5, with 7 bases lining up with TRBD2. CDR3 size: 15 residues. Germline CDR1 reads LGHNA; CDR2 reads YSLEER. Trimming took 0 bases from V and 2 from J; bases not matched to a gene: 3.

This sequence joins TRBV19 and TRBJ1-2; D is ambiguous. Germline V gene lookup returns CDR1 LNHDA and CDR2 SQIVND (reference sequence). The CDR3 extends over 16 amino acids. Trimming removed 1 base from V and 7 bases from J, with 19 bases in between. This CDR3 reads CASSIVGDFSLGGYTF. The CDR3 DNA reads TGTGCCAGTAGTATAGTGGGTGACTTCTCATTAGGTGGCTACACCTTC.

The rearrangement joins TRBV5-1 to TRBJ2-7, with 11 bases fitting TRBD2. Trimming removed 0 bases from V and 2 bases from J; junction bases left unmatched: 10. This CDR3 comprises 18 residues. Germline-derived CDR1 and CDR2 are SGHRS and YFSETQ. This chain's CDR3 is CASSLGPSGRTTAYEQYF. CDR3 coding DNA: TGCGCCAGCAGCTTGGGTCCTAGCGGGAGGACGACCGCCTACGAGCAGTACTTC.

The genes are TRBV3-1 (or the pseudogene TRBV3-2) and TRBJ1-1; 9 bases are shared with TRBD1. Germline V lookup: CDR1 LGHDT, CDR2 YNNKEL (reference sequence). The CDR3 extends over 17 amino acids. V lost 4 bases and J lost 5; bases outside the gene matches: 14. Written as DNA, the CDR3 is TGTGCCAGCAGCCGGACAGGGGCCCAATGGGGTGGAACTGAAGCTTTCTTT. Residues: CASSRTGAQWGGTEAFF.

The rearrangement links TRBV18 to TRBJ2-5, with 8 positions matching TRBD2. Germline V gives CDR1 KGHSH, CDR2 LQKENI. Losses at the gene ends were 8 bases for V and 1 base for J; bases not matched to a gene: 12. The CDR3 covers 16 residues. CDR3 loop: CASQRAASGPQETQYF. DNA for the CDR3: TGTGCCAGCCAGAGGGCAGCTAGCGGGCCCCAAGAGACCCAGTACTTC.

This clone was recorded a few times. The V and J genes are TRBV3-1 (or the pseudogene TRBV3-2) and TRBJ1-6; 9 bases line up with TRBD1. This CDR3 has 14 residues. Germline trimming cut 4 bases from V and 7 bases from J; bases unmatched to any gene: 2. Germline V gives CDR1 LGHDT, CDR2 YNNKEL (reference sequence). CDR3 residues: CASSRGTGNSPLHF. The CDR3 DNA follows: TGTGCCAGCAGCCGAGGGACAGGGAATTCACCCCTCCACTTT.

This chain uses TRBV18 with TRBJ2-2; 11 nucleotides line up with TRBD2. The CDR3 consists of 16 residues. The ends lost 6 bases at V and 6 bases at J; junction bases unmatched: 9. From germline, CDR1 is KGHSH and CDR2 LQKENI. The CDR3 region has the DNA TGTGCCAGCTCCCCTCTTACTAGCGGGAGAGCCGGGGAGCTGTTTTTT. Its protein product is CASSPLTSGRAGELFF.

This clone has just a few counts. The J gene is TRBJ1-1, the V gene TRBV5-1; D unclear. This CDR3 contains 13 residues. CDR1 is SGHRS and CDR2 is YFSETQ in the germline V gene. V lost 4 bases, J lost 2 bases, and 9 bases lay in between. This CDR3 reads CASSQDTNTEAFF. CDR3 coding DNA: TGCGCCAGCAGCCAGGATACAAACACTGAAGCTTTCTTT.

The chain is built from TRBV7-2 and TRBJ1-5; TRBD1 agrees at 10 bases. With 3 bases clipped from V and 4 bases from J, the junction kept 3 bases outside the gene matches. This CDR3 has 15 residues. Germline CDR1 SGHTA, CDR2 FQGNSA. CDR3 sequence (DNA): TGTGCCAGCAGCTTGGGACAGGGGATTAATCAGCCCCAGCATTTT. Its protein product is CASSLGQGINQPQHF. Supplemented by reference TRBV7-2 and TRBJ1-5, the full variable domain reads GAGVSQSPSNKVTEKGKDVELRCDPISGHTALYWYRQSLGQGLEFLIYFQGNSAPDKSGLPSDRFSAERTGGSVSTLTIQRTQQEDSAVYLCASSLGQGINQPQHFGDGTRLSIL.

This rearrangement joins TRBV7-2 to TRBJ2-5, with TRBD2 identical over 8 bases. The V and J ends lost 1 base and 4 bases, in that order; junction bases with no gene match: 8. CDR1 is SGHTA, CDR2 FQGNSA, per germline. The CDR3 loop spans 16 amino acids. The chain's CDR3 is CASSLVLAAGGETQYF. The CDR3, as DNA: TGTGCCAGCAGCTTAGTCCTTGCGGCGGGAGGAGAGACCCAGTACTTC.

This clone was counted once. The rearrangement uses TRBV29-1 and TRBJ1-2, with 7 nucleotides matching TRBD1. V shed 4 bases and J 4 bases; nucleotides not matched to a gene: 6. The CDR3 loop spans 13 amino acids. The germline V gene has CDR1 SQVTM and CDR2 ANQGSEA. CDR3 DNA: TGCAGCGTTGCGGTAGGGGGCGCCTATGGCTACACCTTC. Translating it yields CSVAVGGAYGYTF.

This chain connects TRBV27 to TRBJ2-7; TRBD2 matches 7 bases. This CDR3 contains 15 residues. Unmatched junction bases numbered 14, after V lost 8 bases and J lost 4 bases. CDR1 is MNHEY and CDR2 is SMNVEV in the germline V gene (reference sequence). CDR3 in DNA: TGTGCCAGCTCCTACGGGCCTAGCGGTAATTACGAGCAGTACTTC. Its translation: CASSYGPSGNYEQYF.

This chain links TRBV19 with TRBJ1-4; tentative D call: TRBD1 (5 bases). From germline, CDR1 is LNHDA and CDR2 SQIVND (reference sequence). With 3 bases removed from V and 3 bases from J, the gap between germline ends came to 8 bases. There are 14 residues in the CDR3. This CDR3 is CASSIQGANEKLFF. In DNA form, the CDR3 reads TGTGCCAGTAGTATCCAGGGCGCTAATGAAAAACTGTTTTTT.

The rearrangement uses TRBV9 and TRBJ2-7; the match to TRBD2 covers 7 bases. Trimming cost V 1 base and J 2 bases; bases outside gene matches: 6. The CDR3 totals 15 residues. Looked up from germline, CDR1 is SGDLS and CDR2 is YYNGEE. This chain's CDR3 is CASSVTPAGTYEQYF. CDR3 coding DNA: TGTGCCAGCAGCGTAACCCCAGCGGGAACCTACGAGCAGTACTTC.

This clone was seen just once. CDR3 bases: TGTGCCAGTAGAAGAAAGCGGGAGAAGGGTGATGAGCAGTTCTTC. Its translation is CASRRKREKGDEQFF. V gene TRBV19 combines with J gene TRBJ2-1, with TRBD2 matching 8 bases. J gave up 8 bases and V 6 bases, and 12 bases lay outside the gene matches. The CDR3 covers 15 residues. The germline CDR1 and CDR2 sequences are LNHDA and SQIVND (reference sequence).

V gene TRBV11-2 combines with J gene TRBJ2-3, with a weak D call TRBD2 (6 bases). The CDR3 loop spans 13 amino acids. V shed 2 bases and J shed 6 bases, with 9 bases lying between them. CDR1 and CDR2 (germline): SGHAT, FQNNGV. In nucleotides, the CDR3 is TGTGCCAGCAGCTTACTAGCGTGGGATACGCAGTATTTT. Amino acid sequence: CASSLLAWDTQYF.

The CDR3 is CASSLGTDYGYTF. In DNA, the CDR3 is TGTGCCAGCAGTCTCGGGACAGACTATGGCTACACCTTC. This rearrangement joins TRBV27 to TRBJ1-2; TRBD1 agrees at 7 bases. J was trimmed by 3 bases and V by 5 bases; bases with no gene match: 3. The CDR3 loop spans 13 amino acids. The germline gives CDR1 MNHEY, CDR2 SMNVEV (reference sequence).

This chain links TRBV6-6 with TRBJ2-2; TRBD2 agrees at 9 bases. V was pared by 5 bases and J by 5 bases, with 12 bases of the junction left unmatched. The CDR3 runs to 17 residues. Germline V gives CDR1 MNHNY, CDR2 SVGAGI (reference sequence). The CDR3 region has the DNA TGTGCCAGCAGTCGCACCTGGACTAGCGACTTGACCGGGGAGCTGTTTTTT. Its translation is CASSRTWTSDLTGELFF.